Listed below are T cell receptor beta chains from one sample, sequenced in a study of cytomegalovirus exposure and HLA in healthy donors. Libraries were prepared by immunoSEQ multiplex PCR; TCRdb keeps only in-frame clonotypes and omits some of them. This repertoire includes some 200,000 clones. The specimen was PBMCs. Source of these receptors: a boy younger than 18 in good health and CMV-seronegative. The CDR3 runs from the conserved cysteine through the conserved F or W. The order of the fields is V gene, CDR3 length, D gene, J gene, CDR3 DNA, CDR3 protein. The D gene is left open where the match is weak.

TRBV6-5,14,TRBD2,TRBJ2-5,TGTGCCAGCAGTTCAATAGCGGGCAGGGAGACCCAGTACTTC,CASSSIAGRETQYF
TRBV9,17,TRBD1,TRBJ1-6,TGTGCCAGCAGCGTTTCCCCAGGGGGAGAGAATAATTCACCTCTCCACTTT,CASSVSPGGENNSPLHF
TRBV6-5,13,TRBD1,TRBJ1-1,TGTGCCAGCAGTGCAGGGGGCAACACTGAAGCTTTCTTT,CASSAGGNTEAFF
TRBV14,13,NA,TRBJ1-2,TGTGCCAGCAGCCAAGGGGGCCCCTATGGCTACACCTTC,CASSQGGPYGYTF
TRBV7-3,15,NA,TRBJ1-6,TGTGCCAGCAGCGAAACAAGCTCCTATAATTCACCCCTCCACTTT,CASSETSSYNSPLHF
TRBV7-2,15,NA,TRBJ1-2,TGTGCCAGCAGCTTAGGGGTCAGGCACAACTATGGCTACACCTTC,CASSLGVRHNYGYTF
TRBV5-6,12,NA,TRBJ1-6,TGTGCCAGCAGCTTTCTCAATTCACCCCTCCACTTT,CASSFLNSPLHF
TRBV7-9,11,NA,TRBJ1-2,TGTGCCAGCAGCCGGCAGGGGGGCTACACCTTC,CASSRQGGYTF
TRBV2,15,TRBD1,TRBJ1-2,TGTGCCAGCAGGAGGACAGGGGGCTTCAGCTATGGCTACACCTTC,CASRRTGGFSYGYTF
TRBV10-2,14,NA,TRBJ2-1,TGCGCCAGCAGGGGCAGGGGTCCCTACAATGAGCAGTTCTTC,CASRGRGPYNEQFF
TRBV4-2,17,TRBD1,TRBJ1-4,TGTGCCAGCAGCCAAGTCTTACCCCTGGGACAGGGGGGGAAACTGTTTTTT,CASSQVLPLGQGGKLFF
TRBV25-1,13,TRBD1,TRBJ1-6,TGTGCCAGCAGTGTGACAGGGTCTTCACCCCTCCACTTT,CASSVTGSSPLHF
TRBV6-5,15,TRBD1,TRBJ1-6,TGTGCCAGCAGTACCCGACAGGGGGCCAATTCACCCCTCCACTTT,CASSTRQGANSPLHF
TRBV27,12,NA,TRBJ2-1,TGTGCCAGCAGTCCAGACTTTCGTGAGCAGTTCTTC,CASSPDFREQFF
TRBV18,17,TRBD2,TRBJ2-7,TGTGCCAGCTCACCTCCCCAGAGCGGGGGCTATTCCTACGAGCAGTACTTC,CASSPPQSGGYSYEQYF
TRBV9,15,NA,TRBJ1-3,TGTGCCAGCAGCGTAGGTCCGGGTTCCGGAAACACCATATATTTT,CASSVGPGSGNTIYF
TRBV28,16,TRBD1,TRBJ1-5,TGTGCCAGCAGTTACAGCGGGACAGGTAGATCACAGCCCCAGCATTTT,CASSYSGTGRSQPQHF
TRBV19,15,TRBD1,TRBJ2-7,TGTGCCAGTAGTATAGCCACAGGGGGCGCGTACGAGCAGTACTTC,CASSIATGGAYEQYF
TRBV5-6,15,TRBD1,TRBJ1-2,TGTGCCAGTAAGAGCCGGGACAGGGGCCACTATGGCTACACCTTC,CASKSRDRGHYGYTF
TRBV6-5,13,NA,TRBJ2-7,TGTGCCAGCAGTTACCCAGGGTCCTACGAGCAGTACTTC,CASSYPGSYEQYF
TRBV5-1,14,NA,TRBJ2-3,TGCGCCAGCAGCTTGGGGGGGCCGTCGGATACGCAGTATTTT,CASSLGGPSDTQYF
TRBV12-5,12,NA,TRBJ1-2,TGTGCTAGTGGTTCAAGAGTTTATGGCTACACCTTC,CASGSRVYGYTF
TRBV6-5,11,NA,TRBJ2-7,TGTGCCACGCGAGGTTATCGCGAGCAGTACTTC,CATRGYREQYF
TRBV4-3,13,NA,TRBJ1-2,TGCGCCAGCAGCCAAGAAAGAGGGAATGGCTACACCTTC,CASSQERGNGYTF
TRBV2,14,TRBD1,TRBJ2-2,TGTGCCAGCAGTACCAGGGGGCCTGCCGGGGAGCTGTTTTTT,CASSTRGPAGELFF
TRBV2,12,NA,TRBJ2-7,TGTGCCAGCACCCACAGATCCTACGAGCAGTACTTC,CASTHRSYEQYF
TRBV5-1,15,TRBD1,TRBJ1-2,TGCGCCAGCAGCTTGTTAGCCGGGACAGGGCACGGCTACACCTTC,CASSLLAGTGHGYTF
TRBV6-1,14,TRBD2,TRBJ2-3,TGTGCCAGCACTAGCGGGGGGGCCTTGGATACGCAGTATTTT,CASTSGGALDTQYF
TRBV7-3,13,NA,TRBJ1-2,TGTGCCAGCAGCTTAGAATCCGGGATAGGCTACACCTTC,CASSLESGIGYTF
TRBV4-1,16,TRBD1,TRBJ2-7,TGCGCCAGCAGCCAAGATCTTGGACAGGGGTCCTACGAGCAGTACTTC,CASSQDLGQGSYEQYF
TRBV19,12,TRBD1,TRBJ1-1,TGTGCCAGTACGGACAGGTGGACTGAAGCTTTCTTT,CASTDRWTEAFF
TRBV5-4,15,TRBD2,TRBJ2-3,TGTGCCAGCAGCTTGGTTCCAGCGGGGGGGCATCCGCAGTATTTT,CASSLVPAGGHPQYF
TRBV13,18,TRBD2,TRBJ2-3,TGTGCCAGCAGCTCGCCTCCAACTAGCGGGGCTAGCACAGATACGCAGTATTTT,CASSSPPTSGASTDTQYF
TRBV7-2,12,TRBD2,TRBJ2-1,TGTGCCAGCAGTCCTACTAGCGGTGAGCAGTTCTTC,CASSPTSGEQFF
TRBV11-2,16,NA,TRBJ2-3,TGTGCCAGCAGCTTGAATTTTGATGAGAGCACAGATACGCAGTATTTT,CASSLNFDESTDTQYF
TRBV6-5,14,TRBD1,TRBJ2-1,TGTGCCAGCAGTCTAGGACAGGCCTACAATGAGCAGTTCTTC,CASSLGQAYNEQFF
TRBV27,14,NA,TRBJ1-5,TGTGCCAGCAGTTTAAGCGACAGTCGCCAGCCCCAGCATTTT,CASSLSDSRQPQHF
TRBV9,17,NA,TRBJ2-3,TGTGCCAGCAGCGTACCAAAGGGGGGGGCCTTCACAGATACGCAGTATTTT,CASSVPKGGAFTDTQYF
TRBV12-2,14,NA,TRBJ2-1,TGTGCAAGTCGGTCGGGACAGGGACACAATGAGCAGTTCTTC,CASRSGQGHNEQFF
TRBV25-1,12,NA,TRBJ1-1,TGTGCCAGCAGGCGGGGAAACACTGAAGCTTTCTTT,CASRRGNTEAFF
TRBV11-2,17,NA,TRBJ2-7,TGTGCCAGCAGCTTTAACGACCCGGACTGGGCCTTGGGGGAGCAGTACTTC,CASSFNDPDWALGEQYF
TRBV20-1,11,NA,TRBJ2-7,TGCAGTGCTGGAGATAGGCCTAACAGGTACTTC,CSAGDRPNRYF
TRBV6-5,15,NA,TRBJ1-2,TGTGCCAGCAGGTTTATGGACAGAGCTAACTATGGCTACACCTTC,CASRFMDRANYGYTF
TRBV6-1,15,TRBD1,TRBJ1-5,TGTGCCAGCAACGGACAGGGAACTAGCAATCAGCCCCAGCATTTT,CASNGQGTSNQPQHF
TRBV7-9,16,NA,TRBJ1-2,TGTGCCAGCAGCGTCCTACCCCTCAGAGGGGGCTATGGCTACACCTTC,CASSVLPLRGGYGYTF
TRBV7-9,15,TRBD2,TRBJ2-3,TGTGCCAGCTACCGCAGGGAGGGGCCCAAAGATACGCAGTATTTT,CASYRREGPKDTQYF
TRBV7-8,15,TRBD1,TRBJ1-2,TGTGCCAGCAGCGCCTTCGACAGGGGGCATGAAGGCTACACCTTC,CASSAFDRGHEGYTF